The 23 T cell receptor beta chains below come from one sample, sequenced in a study of PD-1 blockade in classical Hodgkin lymphoma. Regarding time point: newly diagnosed, previously untreated cHL patient sample. Here immunoSEQ multiplex PCR was the method, and the copy in TCRdb shows in-frame clones only, minus some. The sample lists fewer than 35,000 clones, around 94% occurring once. Specimen: peripheral blood mononuclear cells (PBMCs). These TCRs come from a human donor with classical Hodgkin lymphoma.

The chain uses TRBV13 and TRBJ2-3; D could derive from TRBD1 or TRBD2 (5 bases each). V lost 3 bases, J lost 2 bases, and 12 bases lay in between. Germline values: CDR1 PRHDT, CDR2 FYEKMQ (reference sequence). The CDR3 runs to 15 residues. This CDR3 is CASSFSWGYTDTQYF. In DNA, the CDR3 is TGTGCCAGCAGCTTCTCCTGGGGGTACACAGATACGCAGTATTTT. The complete variable domain, with remaining parts taken from reference TRBV13 and TRBJ2-3, reads AAGVIQSPRHLIKEKRETATLKCYPIPRHDTVYWYQQGPGQDPQFLISFYEKMQSDKGSIPDRFSAQQFSDYHSELNMSSLELGDSALYFCASSFSWGYTDTQYFGPGTRLTVL.

This sequence joins TRBV7-9 and TRBJ2-7; 15 bases are shared with TRBD2. The junction had 11 bases not matched to a gene; V was cut back by 4 bases and J by 4 bases. Germline V gives CDR1 SEHNR, CDR2 FQNEAQ (reference sequence). The CDR3 totals 18 residues. This CDR3 reads CASSSGLAGGPLLYEQYF. For the CDR3, the DNA is TGTGCCAGCAGCTCCGGACTAGCGGGAGGGCCCCTTCTTTACGAGCAGTACTTC.

The sample holds one count of this clone. V usage is TRBV9 and J usage is TRBJ2-7; 10 nucleotides match TRBD1. Losses at the gene ends were 3 bases for V and 4 bases for J; bases not matched to a gene: 4. Germline loops: CDR1 SGDLS, CDR2 YYNGEE. The CDR3 contains 14 residues. CDR3 in amino acids: CASSGGQGRYEQYF. The CDR3 bases are TGTGCCAGCAGCGGGGGACAGGGGCGGTACGAGCAGTACTTC.

The chain is built from TRBV7-3 and TRBJ2-3, with TRBD1 matching over 8 bases. Germline assignment: CDR1 SGHTA and CDR2 FQGTGA. V lost 6 bases to trimming and J lost 4 bases; unmatched junction nucleotides: 6. This CDR3 region has 14 residues. CDR3 amino acids: CASRPTGVSDTQYF. CDR3 bases: TGTGCCAGCAGACCGACAGGGGTTTCAGATACGCAGTATTTT.

CDR3 in amino acids: CASSNSRGNEKLFF. Written as DNA, the CDR3 is TGTGCCAGCAGCAATTCGCGGGGGAATGAAAAACTGTTTTTT. This chain links TRBV6-5 with TRBJ1-4, with a weak D call TRBD1 (5 bases). This CDR3 has 14 residues. Germline V gene sequence: CDR1 MNHEY, CDR2 SVGAGI. Trimming removed 6 bases from V and 5 bases from J, with 13 bases in between.

V and J are TRBV23-1 and TRBJ1-2, with 9 positions matching TRBD1. TRBV23-1 is annotated as an ORF whose role is uncertain. V shed 2 bases and J 5 bases; nucleotides not matched to a gene: 21. This CDR3 has 20 amino acids. DNA of the CDR3: TGCGCCAGCAGTCAAACCCTTGAACCGGGACAGGGCCTCTCGTCTTATGGCTACACCTTC. Amino acid sequence: CASSQTLEPGQGLSSYGYTF.

This clone was seen just once. The chain combines TRBV5-6 with TRBJ2-2; D not certain. The CDR3 loop spans 14 amino acids. Germline V gene sequence: CDR1 SGHDT, CDR2 YYEEEE. Trimming left V 0 bases short and J 4 bases short, with 7 bases between. CDR3 nucleotide sequence: TGTGCCAGCAGCTTGGCGCGCTCCACCGGGGAGCTGTTTTTT. Its translation: CASSLARSTGELFF. The variable domain in full, with the rest retrieved from reference TRBV5-6 and TRBJ2-2, is DAGVTQSPTHLIKTRGQQVTLRCSPKSGHDTVSWYQQALGQGPQFIFQYYEEEERQRGNFPDRFSGHQFPNYSSELNVNALLLGDSALYLCASSLARSTGELFFGEGSRLTVL.

The chain carries TRBV27 and TRBJ1-3; maybe TRBD1 (5 bases). This CDR3 is built from 15 residues. The germline V gene has CDR1 MNHEY and CDR2 SMNVEV (reference sequence). Trimming left V 0 bases short and J 1 base short, with 7 bases between. CDR3 in amino acids: CASSLSGGSGNTIYF. The CDR3 DNA reads TGTGCCAGCAGTTTATCGGGGGGTTCTGGAAACACCATATATTTT.

V is TRBV9 and J is TRBJ2-1, with TRBD2 matching over 9 bases. Trimming at V came to 0 bases and at J to 4 bases, leaving 2 bases not matched to a gene. The CDR3 has 15 residues. Looked up from germline, CDR1 is SGDLS and CDR2 is YYNGEE. In DNA form, the CDR3 reads TGTGCCAGCAGCGTAGTCAGCGGGGGGTACAATGAGCAGTTCTTC. It yields the protein CASSVVSGGYNEQFF.

The chain couples TRBV5-1 to TRBJ2-3; 8 nucleotides line up with TRBD2. This CDR3 is built from 15 residues. Germline V gives CDR1 SGHRS, CDR2 YFSETQ. V lost 4 bases and J lost 0; bases outside the gene matches: 4. CDR3 DNA: TGCGCCAGCAGCGAGGGACTAGTAAGCACAGATACGCAGTATTTT. It codes for CASSEGLVSTDTQYF.

The chain has TRBV18 and TRBJ2-7, with 11 positions matching TRBD2. The CDR3 covers 17 residues. J gave up 2 bases and V 3 bases, and 9 bases lay outside the gene matches. The germline V gene encodes CDR1 KGHSH and CDR2 LQKENI. Here the CDR3 reads CASSPSATSGVAYEQYF. The CDR3 DNA reads TGTGCCAGCTCACCCTCCGCGACTAGCGGGGTCGCCTACGAGCAGTACTTC.

The CDR3 DNA reads TGTGCCAGCAGCACACTAGCGGGGGCCGGGAACAATGAGCAGTTCTTC. Encoded protein: CASSTLAGAGNNEQFF. The rearrangement joins TRBV2 to TRBJ2-1, with 11 bases identical to TRBD2. The length of the CDR3 is 16 residues. With V trimmed by 6 bases and J by 5 bases, 9 bases remained unmatched. Looked up from germline, CDR1 is SNHLY and CDR2 is FYNNEI.

This rearrangement joins TRBV6-6 to TRBJ1-5, with 7 bases identical to TRBD1. This CDR3 region has 15 residues. The germline V gene has CDR1 MNHNY and CDR2 SVGAGI (reference sequence). Trimming at V came to 6 bases and at J to 1 base, leaving 6 bases not matched to a gene. The CDR3 is CASRDREGSNQPQHF. For the CDR3, the DNA is TGTGCCAGCAGAGACAGGGAAGGAAGCAATCAGCCCCAGCATTTT.

This sequence joins TRBV7-6 and TRBJ2-7, with 11 bases that match TRBD2. J lost 5 bases, V lost 5 bases, and 14 bases had no gene match. This CDR3 is 17 amino acids long. The germline gives CDR1 SGHVS, CDR2 FNYEAQ. The CDR3 coding sequence is TGTGCCAGCAGCCTCTACTCAAGACTAGCGGGACCTAACGAGCAGTACTTC. The encoded protein is CASSLYSRLAGPNEQYF.

The rearrangement links TRBV15 to TRBJ2-7, with TRBD2 matching over 16 bases. This CDR3 has 16 residues. Trimming removed 5 bases from V and 2 bases from J; junction bases left unmatched: 3. Germline CDR1 reads LNHNV; CDR2 reads YYDKDF (reference sequence). The CDR3, as DNA: TGTGCCACCAGCGGGACTAGCGGGAGGGGGGCCTACGAGCAGTACTTC. The encoded protein is CATSGTSGRGAYEQYF.

This sequence joins TRBV5-5 and TRBJ1-2; the D gene is possibly TRBD1 (6 bases). CDR3 size: 15 residues. Per germline, CDR1 SGHKS and CDR2 YYEKEE (reference sequence). V was clipped by 0 bases and J by 5 bases, with 14 bases between them. CDR3 in amino acids: CASSLGRTDIYGYTF. CDR3 nucleotides: TGTGCCAGCAGCTTGGGAAGGACAGACATTTATGGCTACACCTTC. Looking up the rest from reference TRBV5-5 and TRBJ1-2 gives the full variable domain: DAGVTQSPTHLIKTRGQQVTLRCSPISGHKSVSWYQQVLGQGPQFIFQYYEKEERGRGNFPDRFSARQFPNYSSELNVNALLLGDSALYLCASSLGRTDIYGYTFGSGTRLTVV.

This clone was found once. J is TRBJ2-4 and V is TRBV7-2; D is perhaps TRBD2 (5 bases). V was pared by 5 bases and J by 8 bases, with 7 bases between. The CDR3 length is 11 residues. In germline, CDR1 is SGHTA, CDR2 FQGNSA. CDR3 sequence (DNA): TGTGCCAGCAGCCCCGGGGACATTCAGTACTTC. Protein product: CASSPGDIQYF.

In its sample, this clone was seen once. The rearrangement joins TRBV10-3 to TRBJ2-7; possible D gene TRBD2, 6 bases. Deletions cut 0 bases from V and 5 bases from J, with 11 bases between. CDR1 ENHRY and CDR2 SYGVKD come from the germline V gene. There are 14 residues in the CDR3. The CDR3 DNA reads TGTGCCATCAGTGAGTCTGGAGGGGTCAACGAGCAGTACTTC. As protein: CAISESGGVNEQYF.

This clone was counted only a few times. This sequence joins TRBV6-1 and TRBJ2-5, with D tentatively TRBD2 (6 bases). The V end was cut by 7 bases, the J end by 4 bases, with 19 bases between. The CDR3 sequence is 15 residues long. Germline values: CDR1 MNHNS, CDR2 SASEGT. CDR3 region: CASKLGGPPPETQYF. The CDR3 DNA is TGTGCCAGCAAACTGGGGGGACCCCCTCCAGAGACCCAGTACTTC.

The chain uses TRBV28 and TRBJ1-4, with 7 bases that match TRBD1. The V segment lost 0 bases and the J segment 0 bases; nucleotides outside the gene matches: 7. The CDR3 runs 18 residues. The V gene's germline CDR1 is MDHEN and CDR2 SYDVKM. The CDR3 DNA is TGTGCCAGCAGTTTATGGACAGGGTTAAAGACAACTAATGAAAAACTGTTTTTT. Amino acid sequence: CASSLWTGLKTTNEKLFF. The variable domain in full, completed from reference TRBV28 and TRBJ1-4, reads DVKVTQSSRYLVKRTGEKVFLECVQDMDHENMFWYRQDPGLGLRLIYFSYDVKMKEKGDIPEGYSVSREKKERFSLILESASTNQTSMYLCASSLWTGLKTTNEKLFFGSGTQLSVL.

The V call is TRBV2, the J call TRBJ2-7; possibly TRBD1 for D (6 bases). V gave up 6 bases and J gave up 2 bases, with 14 bases separating them. Germline V gene lookup returns CDR1 SNHLY and CDR2 FYNNEI. The CDR3 is 14 residues long. The CDR3 DNA is TGTGCCAGCAGCGACAGGTTCGGGGCCTACGAGCAGTACTTC. Its translation: CASSDRFGAYEQYF.

The CDR3 spells CASSERGHQETQYF. The CDR3 nucleotides read TGTGCCAGCAGTGAACGGGGGCACCAAGAGACCCAGTACTTC. V is TRBV25-1 and J is TRBJ2-5; the D gene could be TRBD1 or TRBD2 (6 bases each). Deletions cut 2 bases from V and 0 bases from J, with 7 bases between. The V gene's germline CDR1 is MGHDK and CDR2 SYGVNS. The CDR3 consists of 14 residues.

The chain carries TRBV2 and TRBJ1-2, with D hard to call. Trimming left V 9 bases short and J 5 bases short, with 10 bases between. There are 11 residues in the CDR3. CDR1 is SNHLY and CDR2 is FYNNEI in the germline V gene. The CDR3 sequence is CASVGTYGYTF. DNA for the CDR3: TGTGCCAGTGTAGGCACTTATGGCTACACCTTC. Variable domain in full (rest from reference TRBV2 and TRBJ1-2): EPEVTQTPSHQVTQMGQEVILRCVPISNHLYFYWYRQILGQKVEFLVSFYNNEISEKSEIFDDQFSVERPDGSNFTLKIRSTKLEDSAMYFCASVGTYGYTFGSGTRLTVV.